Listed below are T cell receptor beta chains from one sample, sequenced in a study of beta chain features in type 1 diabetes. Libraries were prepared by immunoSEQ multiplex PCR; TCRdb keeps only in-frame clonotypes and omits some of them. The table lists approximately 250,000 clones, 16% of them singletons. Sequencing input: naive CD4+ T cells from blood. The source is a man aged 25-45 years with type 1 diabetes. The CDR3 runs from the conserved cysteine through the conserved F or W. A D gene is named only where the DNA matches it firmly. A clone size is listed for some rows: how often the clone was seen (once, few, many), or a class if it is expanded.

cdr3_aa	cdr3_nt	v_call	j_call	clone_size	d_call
CASSLANEQFF	TGTGCCAGCAGCTTAGCCAATGAGCAGTTCTTC	TRBV7-9	TRBJ2-1	-	-
CASSLNLETQYF	TGTGCCAGCAGCTTAAATCTGGAGACCCAGTACTTC	TRBV7-3	TRBJ2-5	few	-
CASSLGQGARETQYF	TGTGCCAGCAGTTTGGGACAGGGGGCGCGGGAGACCCAGTACTTC	TRBV28	TRBJ2-5	few	TRBD1
CASSGQDGGYTF	TGTGCCAGCAGCGGACAGGACGGTGGCTACACCTTC	TRBV2	TRBJ1-2	few	TRBD1
CAWSVSGTHNQPQHF	TGTGCCTGGAGTGTATCCGGGACTCACAATCAGCCCCAGCATTTT	TRBV30	TRBJ1-5	-	-
CASSYSSSGSFTEQYF	TGTGCCAGCAGTTACTCCTCTAGCGGGAGTTTCACCGAGCAGTACTTC	TRBV6-5	TRBJ2-7	-	TRBD2
CSVRPQETQYF	TGCAGCGTGCGCCCTCAAGAGACCCAGTACTTC	TRBV29-1	TRBJ2-5	few	-
CAWSPGDTQYF	TGTGCCTGGAGCCCAGGGGATACGCAGTATTTT	TRBV30	TRBJ2-3	-	-
CASSGQPPANEKLFF	TGTGCCAGCAGCGGACAACCGCCGGCTAATGAAAAACTGTTTTTT	TRBV28	TRBJ1-4	-	-
CAISMWGQSGANVLTF	TGTGCCATCAGCATGTGGGGACAATCTGGGGCCAACGTCCTGACTTTC	TRBV10-3	TRBJ2-6	-	-
CAWSGSVGSYNEQFF	TGTGCCTGGAGTGGGTCCGTCGGCTCCTACAATGAGCAGTTCTTC	TRBV30	TRBJ2-1	few	-
CAIPRGGSGANVLTF	TGTGCCATCCCCCGGGGGGGCTCTGGGGCCAACGTCCTGACTTTC	TRBV10-3	TRBJ2-6	few	TRBD2
CASSPRGQGNQPQHF	TGTGCCAGCAGCCCCCGTGGACAGGGGAATCAGCCCCAGCATTTT	TRBV9	TRBJ1-5	few	TRBD1
CAWSPLRGSVSYEQYF	TGTGCCTGGTCACCCCTCCGGGGTAGCGTCTCCTACGAGCAGTACTTC	TRBV30	TRBJ2-7	few	-
CASRGSQETQYF	TGTGCCAGCAGAGGCAGTCAAGAGACCCAGTACTTC	TRBV2	TRBJ2-5	few	-
CASSVAASSYNEQFF	TGTGCCAGCAGCGTAGCGGCCTCAAGCTACAATGAGCAGTTCTTC	TRBV9	TRBJ2-1	few	-
CASSLGMQETQYF	TGTGCCAGCAGCTTAGGAATGCAAGAGACCCAGTACTTC	TRBV7-2	TRBJ2-5	-	-
CSVAGAKNIQYF	TGCAGCGTTGCCGGGGCCAAAAACATTCAGTACTTC	TRBV29-1	TRBJ2-4	-	-
CAVGLIYNEQFF	TGTGCCGTGGGCCTGATTTACAATGAGCAGTTCTTC	TRBV27	TRBJ2-1	few	-
CATSRVKEGQFF	TGTGCCACCAGCAGAGTGAAGGAGGGCCAGTTCTTC	TRBV15	TRBJ2-1	few	-
CASSLRRGEETQYF	TGTGCCAGCAGCTTACGCAGGGGCGAGGAGACCCAGTACTTC	TRBV7-2	TRBJ2-5	-	-
CAISSDGETQYF	TGTGCCATCAGTTCCGACGGGGAGACCCAGTACTTC	TRBV10-3	TRBJ2-5	-	-
CAISEGTGYTGELFF	TGTGCCATCAGTGAAGGGACAGGATACACCGGGGAGCTGTTTTTT	TRBV10-3	TRBJ2-2	-	TRBD1
CASSYPGGSTEAFF	TGTGCCAGCAGTTACCCAGGGGGCTCGACTGAAGCTTTCTTT	TRBV6-5	TRBJ1-1	-	TRBD1
CASSQVAGSAAKNIQYF	TGCGCCAGCAGCCAAGTTGCCGGGAGTGCGGCCAAAAACATTCAGTACTTC	TRBV4-1	TRBJ2-4	-	-
CASSMERSYEQYF	TGTGCCAGCAGCATGGAGAGGTCCTACGAGCAGTACTTC	TRBV4-2	TRBJ2-7	-	-
CASSPMGSGANVLTF	TGTGCCAGCAGTCCCATGGGCTCTGGGGCCAACGTCCTGACTTTC	TRBV28	TRBJ2-6	-	-
CASSRWTSGRQGETQYF	TGTGCCAGCAGTCGATGGACTAGCGGTCGACAGGGAGAGACCCAGTACTTC	TRBV27	TRBJ2-5	-	TRBD2
CSLQTGTSGRGETQYF	TGCAGCCTTCAGACCGGGACTAGCGGGAGGGGAGAGACCCAGTACTTC	TRBV29-1	TRBJ2-5	few	TRBD2
CSVETEGHEQFF	TGCAGCGTTGAAACGGAGGGGCATGAGCAGTTCTTC	TRBV29-1	TRBJ2-1	-	-
CSGLSGNTGELFF	TGCAGCGGCTTATCAGGGAACACCGGGGAGCTGTTTTTT	TRBV29-1	TRBJ2-2	-	-
CSVAAPSYNEQFF	TGCAGCGTTGCTGCCCCATCCTACAATGAGCAGTTCTTC	TRBV29-1	TRBJ2-1	-	-
CSVEREDLTDTQYF	TGCAGCGTTGAAAGGGAGGACCTCACAGATACGCAGTATTTT	TRBV29-1	TRBJ2-3	-	-
CASSYDRGRSTDTQYF	TGTGCCAGCAGTTACGACAGGGGTCGGAGCACAGATACGCAGTATTTT	TRBV6-5	TRBJ2-3	once	TRBD1
CASSTGTVQYF	TGTGCCAGCAGTACCGGGACGGTGCAGTACTTC	TRBV28	TRBJ2-7	few	-
CSVEYTGGSGETQYF	TGCAGCGTTGAATATACAGGGGGATCGGGAGAGACCCAGTACTTC	TRBV29-1	TRBJ2-5	few	TRBD1
CASTEQGTAGELFF	TGTGCCAGCACCGAACAGGGTACCGCCGGGGAGCTGTTTTTT	TRBV6-1	TRBJ2-2	-	-
CASSPTTGLYGYTF	TGTGCCAGCAGCCCAACGACAGGGCTGTATGGCTACACCTTC	TRBV9	TRBJ1-2	-	TRBD1
CASSHLDQGHNQPQHF	TGCGCCAGCAGCCATCTAGATCAGGGACACAATCAGCCCCAGCATTTT	TRBV4-1	TRBJ1-5	-	-
CASFQGAGDTQYF	TGTGCCAGCTTCCAGGGGGCTGGAGATACGCAGTATTTT	TRBV27	TRBJ2-3	-	TRBD1
CASSQEYRNEQFF	TGTGCCAGCAGCCAGGAATACCGGAATGAGCAGTTCTTC	TRBV7-2	TRBJ2-1	-	-
CASSRTEDTEAFF	TGTGCCAGCTCACGAACAGAGGACACTGAAGCTTTCTTT	TRBV18	TRBJ1-1	few	-
CASSPWGGYEQYF	TGCGCCAGCAGCCCCTGGGGGGGCTACGAGCAGTACTTC	TRBV4-1	TRBJ2-7	-	TRBD2
CASSLGVTDWETQYF	TGTGCCAGCAGCTTAGGAGTGACTGACTGGGAGACCCAGTACTTC	TRBV7-9	TRBJ2-5	-	-
CASSLLAGGAYEQYF	TGTGCCAGCAGTCTGCTAGCGGGAGGGGCCTACGAGCAGTACTTC	TRBV27	TRBJ2-7	-	TRBD2
CSVAVQSMNTEAFF	TGCAGCGTTGCAGTCCAGAGTATGAACACTGAAGCTTTCTTT	TRBV29-1	TRBJ1-1	-	-
CASSLTSGRQTDTQYF	TGCGCCAGCAGCTTGACTAGCGGGAGACAGACAGATACGCAGTATTTT	TRBV5-1	TRBJ2-3	once	TRBD2
CSGDDTGGWETQYF	TGCAGCGGTGACGATACAGGGGGCTGGGAGACCCAGTACTTC	TRBV29-1	TRBJ2-5	few	TRBD1
CASSSSGRKETQYF	TGTGCCAGCAGCTCAAGCGGGAGGAAAGAGACCCAGTACTTC	TRBV7-2	TRBJ2-5	-	TRBD2
CAWTGSGEAFF	TGTGCCTGGACAGGGTCTGGTGAAGCTTTCTTT	TRBV30	TRBJ1-1	-	-
CASSGKNTEAFF	TGTGCCAGTAGTGGCAAAAACACTGAAGCTTTCTTT	TRBV19	TRBJ1-1	-	-